The clone carrying this TCR beta chain showed up just a few times. Its antigen is still unknown. Amplification used 60 Vbeta primers and 13 Jbeta primers. Sequencing used immunoSEQ multiplex PCR; TCRdb keeps in-frame clones, though not all of them. Among approximately 100,000 clones listed, roughly 71% were seen once. Germline CDR1 is SQVTM and CDR2 is ANQGSEA. This CDR3 has 14 residues. The V and J ends lost 6 bases and 5 bases respectively, with 17 bases between them. This sample is part of a study of cytomegalovirus exposure and HLA in healthy donors. Study overall: Among the roughly 400 genotyped donors, 70% to 85% were placed in the Caucasian-associated ancestry cluster.

General study results and limits: There were over 150 TCR beta chains listed as cytomegalovirus-associated. In a later analysis, TCR beta V- and J-gene trimming showed a link to a missense DCLRE1C variant. Data from an earlier analysis indicated that most TCR beta V segments were productive either about 87% or about 30% of the time.

The TCR originated in a middle-aged man in good health and CMV-seropositive. Sequencing was performed on PBMCs. The chain joins TRBV29-1 to TRBJ2-1, with no clear D. The CDR3 DNA reads TGCAGCGTCGGCCTCCCGTCCCAGGACAATGAGCAGTTCTTC. Its translation is CSVGLPSQDNEQFF.